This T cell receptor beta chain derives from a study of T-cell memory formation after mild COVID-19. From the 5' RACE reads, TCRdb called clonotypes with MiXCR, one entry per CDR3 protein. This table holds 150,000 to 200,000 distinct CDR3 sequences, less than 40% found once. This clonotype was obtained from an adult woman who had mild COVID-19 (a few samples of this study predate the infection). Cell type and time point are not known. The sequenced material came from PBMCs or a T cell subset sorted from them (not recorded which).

CDR3 loop: CASSGTVEAFF. In DNA, the CDR3 is TGTGCCAGCAGTGGGACAGTCGAAGCTTTCTTT. The chain combines TRBV12-3 or TRBV12-4 with TRBJ1-1, with 7 bases fitting TRBD1. With V trimmed by 5 bases and J by 8 bases, 2 bases remained unmatched. This CDR3 has 11 amino acids.